A single sample is the source of the 27 T cell receptor beta chains below, sequenced in a study of blood T cell repertoires in COVID-19. TCRdb's table, derived via immunoSEQ multiplex PCR, lists solely in-frame clones and lacks some. The sample holds 170,000 or so clones; 85% to 90% are singletons and the top ten take 2.7%. Sequencing used peripheral blood. The receptor source for this set is a man between 35 and 55 years old with active or convalescent COVID-19.

The chain is built from TRBV7-9 and TRBJ2-1; D ambiguous. Germline CDR1 reads SEHNR; CDR2 reads FQNEAQ (reference sequence). This CDR3 comprises 14 residues. The V end was cut by 7 bases, the J end by 1 base, with 11 bases between. CDR3 DNA sequence: TGTGCCAGCATTCTCCCGTCTTCCTACAATGAGCAGTTCTTC. Protein: CASILPSSYNEQFF.

The gene calls are TRBV4-1 and TRBJ1-3, with 10 bases matching TRBD1. Germline CDR1 reads MGHRA; CDR2 reads YSYEKL. J was trimmed by 4 bases and V by 1 base; bases with no gene match: 4. This CDR3 has 16 residues. CDR3 DNA sequence: TGCGCCAGCAGCCAAGGACAGGGGGCCGGAGGAAACACCATATATTTT. Protein product: CASSQGQGAGGNTIYF.

A single count supports this clone. V usage is TRBV3-1 (or the pseudogene TRBV3-2) and J usage is TRBJ1-6, with D possibly TRBD1 on 6 matching bases. The CDR3 has 18 amino acids. V was cut by 0 bases and J by 7 bases, with 19 bases left in between. Germline assignment: CDR1 LGHDT and CDR2 YNNKEL (reference sequence). DNA of the CDR3: TGTGCCAGCAGCCAAGACAGGGGATGGGGCATAGGGAATTCACCCCTCCACTTT. As protein: CASSQDRGWGIGNSPLHF.

V and J are TRBV10-2 and TRBJ1-1; no clear D gene. The V gene's germline CDR1 is WSHSY and CDR2 SAAADI. V gave up 1 base and J gave up 2 bases, with 8 bases separating them. This CDR3 spans 14 amino acids. Here the CDR3 DNA reads TGCGCCAGCAGTGAGTGGCAGCGAAACACTGAAGCTTTCTTT. It translates to CASSEWQRNTEAFF.

The table lists this clone with a count of one. The J gene is TRBJ1-2, the V gene TRBV10-1; D might be TRBD1 (5 bases). The CDR3 is 12 residues long. Germline loops: CDR1 WNHNN, CDR2 SYGVQD (reference sequence). V lost 5 bases and J 2 bases, leaving 6 bases between the germline ends. Here the CDR3 reads CASSPGNYGYTF. CDR3 bases: TGCGCCAGCAGTCCAGGGAACTATGGCTACACCTTC.

The gene calls are TRBV19 and TRBJ1-4; the D gene is possibly TRBD1 (6 bases). Looked up from germline, CDR1 is LNHDA and CDR2 is SQIVND (reference sequence). The ends were cut back, 5 bases at V and 2 bases at J, with 9 bases in the middle. The CDR3 totals 14 residues. The CDR3 bases are TGTGCCAGTAGTGCAACAGGGACTAATGAAAAACTGTTTTTT. This encodes CASSATGTNEKLFF.

The chain uses TRBV3-1 (or the pseudogene TRBV3-2) and TRBJ1-1, with a weak D call TRBD1 (6 bases). This CDR3 comprises 16 residues. Trimming shortened V by 4 bases and J by 3 bases, and 18 bases separated the two germline ends. CDR1 LGHDT and CDR2 YNNKEL come from the germline V gene (reference sequence). In DNA form, the CDR3 reads TGTGCCAGCAGCCCGGCCAGGGGTATGGGTTACACTGAAGCTTTCTTT. Translation gives CASSPARGMGYTEAFF.

The chain is built from TRBV7-6 and TRBJ1-1, with D unclear. Germline-derived CDR1 and CDR2 are SGHVS and FNYEAQ. This CDR3 comprises 13 residues. The V end was cut by 4 bases, the J end by 3 bases, with 9 bases between. The CDR3 sequence is CASSSRVHTEAFF. The CDR3 region has the DNA TGTGCCAGCAGCTCGAGAGTTCACACTGAAGCTTTCTTT. The variable domain in full, completed from reference TRBV7-6 and TRBJ1-1, reads GAGVSQSPRYKVTKRGQDVALRCDPISGHVSLYWYRQALGQGPEFLTYFNYEAQQDKSGLPNDRFSAERPEGSISTLTIQRTEQRDSAMYRCASSSRVHTEAFFGQGTRLTVV.

The V call is TRBV28, the J call TRBJ1-2, with D perhaps matching TRBD1 (5 bases). Per germline, CDR1 MDHEN and CDR2 SYDVKM. Trimming shortened V by 3 bases and J by 7 bases, and 15 bases separated the two germline ends. CDR3 length: 14 residues. This chain's CDR3 is CASSFGLGGAGYTF. The CDR3 DNA sequence: TGTGCCAGCAGTTTCGGCCTCGGCGGGGCTGGCTACACCTTC.

The genes are TRBV28 and TRBJ1-4; no clear D. Germline V lookup: CDR1 MDHEN, CDR2 SYDVKM. The CDR3 runs to 14 residues. V was cut by 4 bases and J by 1 base, with 7 bases left in between. CDR3 sequence: CASSSGITNEKLFF. The CDR3, as DNA: TGTGCCAGCAGTTCGGGGATAACTAATGAAAAACTGTTTTTT. Full variable domain (outside the CDR3, taken from reference TRBV28 and TRBJ1-4): DVKVTQSSRYLVKRTGEKVFLECVQDMDHENMFWYRQDPGLGLRLIYFSYDVKMKEKGDIPEGYSVSREKKERFSLILESASTNQTSMYLCASSSGITNEKLFFGSGTQLSVL.

The CDR3 DNA is TGTGCCAGCAGGACGACACAATACTATGGCTACACCTTC. This gives the protein CASRTTQYYGYTF. This chain uses TRBV5-4 with TRBJ1-2; D unclear. The V end lost 5 bases, the J end lost 3 bases, and 11 bases lay between the germline ends. Germline CDR1 is SGHNT and CDR2 is YYREEE (reference sequence). This CDR3 spans 13 amino acids.

The V call is TRBV28, the J call TRBJ1-5; TRBD1 is a possible D gene (5 bases). Germline assignment: CDR1 MDHEN and CDR2 SYDVKM. CDR3 size: 14 residues. With 6 bases removed from V and 3 bases from J, the gap between germline ends came to 12 bases. The CDR3 region is CASSGGTVNQPQHF. The CDR3, as DNA: TGTGCCAGCAGCGGAGGGACCGTCAATCAGCCCCAGCATTTT.

This clone was seen only once. The chain uses TRBV6-4 and TRBJ1-1; D call uncertain. V was clipped by 6 bases and J by 4 bases, with 15 bases between them. From germline, CDR1 is MRHNA and CDR2 SNTAGT. The CDR3 length is 14 residues. The CDR3 nucleotides read TGTGCCAGCAGGGCCGTTGAGGAGAGCACTGAAGCTTTCTTT. This translates into CASRAVEESTEAFF.

This clone has a handful of counts. The J gene is TRBJ2-3, the V gene TRBV28, with D perhaps TRBD1 (5 bases). Germline-derived CDR1 and CDR2 are MDHEN and SYDVKM. The CDR3 consists of 15 residues. Trimming pared 10 bases from V and 1 base from J, leaving 18 bases between. DNA of the CDR3: TGTGCCACCTTGACAGTCCAAGGGCGCACAGATACGCAGTATTTT. Amino acid sequence: CATLTVQGRTDTQYF. The variable domain in full, completed from reference TRBV28 and TRBJ2-3, reads DVKVTQSSRYLVKRTGEKVFLECVQDMDHENMFWYRQDPGLGLRLIYFSYDVKMKEKGDIPEGYSVSREKKERFSLILESASTNQTSMYLCATLTVQGRTDTQYFGPGTRLTVL.

The J gene is TRBJ1-4, the V gene TRBV3-1 (or the pseudogene TRBV3-2), with 10 bases matching TRBD1. The CDR3 sequence is 15 residues long. The V and J ends lost 4 bases and 6 bases, in that order; junction bases with no gene match: 5. Germline CDR1 reads LGHDT; CDR2 reads YNNKEL (reference sequence). CDR3 region: CASSLTGQGDEKLFF. The CDR3 nucleotides are TGTGCCAGCAGCCTGACAGGACAGGGGGATGAAAAACTGTTTTTT.

The chain links TRBV3-1 (or the pseudogene TRBV3-2) to TRBJ2-2, with D possibly being TRBD1 (5 bases). The V gene's germline CDR1 is LGHDT and CDR2 YNNKEL (reference sequence). The CDR3 sequence is 16 residues long. Trimming left V 4 bases short and J 1 base short, with 13 bases between. The CDR3 region has the DNA TGTGCCAGCAGCCGAATGCCCGGACAGAACACCGGGGAGCTGTTTTTT. It codes for CASSRMPGQNTGELFF.

The chain links TRBV19 to TRBJ2-5; D not resolved. Germline-derived CDR1 and CDR2 are LNHDA and SQIVND (reference sequence). V lost 5 bases to trimming and J lost 2 bases, with 18 bases between them. The CDR3 is 16 amino acids. The CDR3 here is CASSLSVRDLQETQYF. The CDR3 DNA sequence: TGTGCCAGTAGTCTATCGGTCCGAGACTTACAAGAGACCCAGTACTTC.

This clone appeared a few times. The chain recombines TRBV7-3 with TRBJ1-2; D is ambiguous. The V end lost 0 bases, the J end lost 0 bases, and 11 bases lay between the germline ends. The CDR3 totals 16 residues. CDR1 and CDR2 from the germline V gene are SGHTA and FQGTGA. The CDR3 nucleotides read TGTGCCAGCAGCTTAACGTTCCGATTAGCTAACTATGGCTACACCTTC. It specifies CASSLTFRLANYGYTF. Together with reference TRBV7-3 and TRBJ1-2, the CDR3 gives the full variable domain: GAGVSQTPSNKVTEKGKYVELRCDPISGHTALYWYRQSLGQGPEFLIYFQGTGAADDSGLPNDRFFAVRPEGSVSTLKIQRTERGDSAVYLCASSLTFRLANYGYTFGSGTRLTVV.

The rearrangement links TRBV5-1 to TRBJ2-7; D is undetermined. CDR3 size: 15 residues. Germline lookup yields CDR1 SGHRS and CDR2 YFSETQ. V dropped 4 bases and J dropped 0 bases, with 14 bases sitting between them. The CDR3 nucleotides are TGCGCCAGCAGCCAATACAGTATACTCTCCTACGAGCAGTACTTC. Protein sequence: CASSQYSILSYEQYF.

V is TRBV29-1 and J is TRBJ1-1; 7 nucleotides line up with TRBD1. CDR3 length: 13 amino acids. Unmatched junction bases numbered 1, after V lost 3 bases and J lost 0 bases. The germline V gene has CDR1 SQVTM and CDR2 ANQGSEA. In nucleotides, the CDR3 is TGCAGCGTTGAGGGACAGATGAACACTGAAGCTTTCTTT. The encoded protein is CSVEGQMNTEAFF.

V is TRBV28 and J is TRBJ2-7, with TRBD2 identical over 7 bases. The junction had 8 bases not matched to a gene; V was cut back by 8 bases and J by 1 base. Germline V gene data show CDR1 as MDHEN and CDR2 as SYDVKM. The CDR3 extends over 14 amino acids. CDR3 coding DNA: TGTGCCAGCTACCCCGGGGGGAGATCCTACGAGCAGTACTTC. This encodes CASYPGGRSYEQYF.

The rearrangement links TRBV5-1 to TRBJ2-7, with 8 bases matching TRBD1. V dropped 5 bases and J dropped 0; count of bases not matched to a gene: 10. The CDR3 is 16 residues long. CDR1 and CDR2 (germline): SGHRS, YFSETQ. The CDR3 nucleotides are TGCGCCAGCAGTCCGCCCGGGGACAGGTCCTCCTACGAGCAGTACTTC. The encoded protein is CASSPPGDRSSYEQYF.

The chain joins TRBV19 to TRBJ2-7; 7 nucleotides match TRBD1. The CDR3 is 14 amino acids. Trimming at V came to 2 bases and at J to 5 bases, leaving 6 bases not matched to a gene. Germline loops: CDR1 LNHDA, CDR2 SQIVND (reference sequence). In nucleotides, the CDR3 is TGTGCCAGTAGTATACGACAGGGTGTCAACGAGCAGTACTTC. Translation: CASSIRQGVNEQYF.

This clone was recorded only once. This CDR3 is CASSQRQGHYTQYF. DNA for the CDR3: TGCGCCAGCAGTCAACGACAGGGCCATTATACGCAGTATTTT. This chain uses TRBV23-1 with TRBJ2-3; TRBD1 matches 7 bases. TRBV23-1 is placed among ORFs of uncertain function. The junction had 6 bases not matched to a gene; V was cut back by 2 bases and J by 7 bases. The CDR3 is made up of 14 amino acids.

This rearrangement joins TRBV2 to TRBJ2-5, with a possible D match to TRBD1 (6 bases). Germline V CDR1 and CDR2: SNHLY, FYNNEI. Deletions cut 5 bases from V and 2 bases from J, with 12 bases between. The CDR3 runs 14 residues. The CDR3 region is CASSLYRDQETQYF. CDR3 coding DNA: TGTGCCAGCAGTTTGTACAGGGATCAAGAGACCCAGTACTTC.

The CDR3 spells CASSLGPSTDNYGYTF. The CDR3 coding sequence is TGTGCCAGCAGTTTAGGCCCCTCGACAGATAACTATGGCTACACCTTC. The V and J genes are TRBV5-5 and TRBJ1-2, with a possible D match to TRBD1 (5 bases). This CDR3 region has 16 residues. V was trimmed by 5 bases and J by 1 base, leaving 18 bases between them. Germline CDR1 and CDR2: SGHKS and YYEKEE (reference sequence).

The J gene is TRBJ2-7, the V gene TRBV6-6, with 9 bases that match TRBD1. There are 15 residues in the CDR3. Germline V gene sequence: CDR1 MNHNY, CDR2 SVGAGI (reference sequence). V shed 5 bases and J 7 bases; nucleotides not matched to a gene: 12. The CDR3 protein is CASSKGQDRGGEQYF. The CDR3 DNA sequence: TGTGCCAGCAGTAAAGGGCAGGACAGGGGCGGGGAGCAGTACTTC.